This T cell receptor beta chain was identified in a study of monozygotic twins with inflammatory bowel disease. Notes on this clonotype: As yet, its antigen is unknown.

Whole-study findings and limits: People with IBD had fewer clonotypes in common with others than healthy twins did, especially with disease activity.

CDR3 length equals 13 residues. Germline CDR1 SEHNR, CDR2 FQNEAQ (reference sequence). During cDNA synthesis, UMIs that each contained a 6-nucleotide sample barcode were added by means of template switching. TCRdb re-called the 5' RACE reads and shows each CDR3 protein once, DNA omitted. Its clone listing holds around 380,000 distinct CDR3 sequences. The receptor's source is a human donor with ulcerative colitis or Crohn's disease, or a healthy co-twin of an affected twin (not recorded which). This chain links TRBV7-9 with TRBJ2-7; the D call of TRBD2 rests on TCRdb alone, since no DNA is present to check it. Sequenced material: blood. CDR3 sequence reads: CASSRRTMREQYF.